This record looks at one T cell receptor (beta chain) sequence and its context. The antigen remains unidentified. These data belong to a study of cytomegalovirus exposure and HLA in healthy donors. This CDR3 region has 16 residues. Germline values: CDR1 SGHDT, CDR2 YYEEEE. The ends lost 2 bases at V and 2 bases at J; junction bases unmatched: 6. Study-wide results and caveats: V- and J-gene trimming in TCR beta was tied to a missense DCLRE1C variant by an analysis performed later. It was assumed in the presence/absence analyses that sequencing depth was roughly uniform across donors.

Primers included in the PCR were 60 Vbeta and 13 Jbeta primers. TCRdb's copy holds only in-frame clones and misses some; the assay was immunoSEQ multiplex PCR. The sample gives more than 80,000 clones, 60% to 85% of which show up once; around 2.6% is in the top ten. J is TRBJ2-7 and V is TRBV5-6; 11 bases map to TRBD1. This TCR was recovered from a male donor in good health and CMV-seropositive. Specimen: PBMCs. The chain's CDR3 is CASSFRPGQGAYEQYF. The CDR3 nucleotides are TGTGCCAGCAGCTTTCGACCGGGACAGGGGGCCTACGAGCAGTACTTC.